This TCR beta chain was recovered during a study of cytomegalovirus exposure and HLA in healthy donors. Whole-study results and caveats: Among immune exposure information, only CMV serostatus was available. Differences between HLA loci emerged in a later analysis of TCR association rates, with DRB1 most and HLA-C fewest.

The V segment lost 1 base and the J segment 9 bases; nucleotides outside the gene matches: 6. Per germline, CDR1 SGHNT and CDR2 YENEEA. There are 13 residues in the CDR3. With 60 Vbeta and 13 Jbeta primers, the PCR was carried out. The repertoire was sequenced with immunoSEQ multiplex PCR; TCRdb's copy has only in-frame clones and lacks some. The data contain around 200,000 clones, about 80% of them singletons. Details on this clone: Its antigen remains unknown.

The chain is built from TRBV11-3 and TRBJ2-7, with 7 positions matching TRBD1. This TCR was sampled from a woman in her 30s in good health and CMV-seropositive. The specimen was PBMCs. DNA of the CDR3: TGTGCCAGCAGCTTAGCCGACAGGGTTGGGCAGTACTTC. Translating gives CASSLADRVGQYF.